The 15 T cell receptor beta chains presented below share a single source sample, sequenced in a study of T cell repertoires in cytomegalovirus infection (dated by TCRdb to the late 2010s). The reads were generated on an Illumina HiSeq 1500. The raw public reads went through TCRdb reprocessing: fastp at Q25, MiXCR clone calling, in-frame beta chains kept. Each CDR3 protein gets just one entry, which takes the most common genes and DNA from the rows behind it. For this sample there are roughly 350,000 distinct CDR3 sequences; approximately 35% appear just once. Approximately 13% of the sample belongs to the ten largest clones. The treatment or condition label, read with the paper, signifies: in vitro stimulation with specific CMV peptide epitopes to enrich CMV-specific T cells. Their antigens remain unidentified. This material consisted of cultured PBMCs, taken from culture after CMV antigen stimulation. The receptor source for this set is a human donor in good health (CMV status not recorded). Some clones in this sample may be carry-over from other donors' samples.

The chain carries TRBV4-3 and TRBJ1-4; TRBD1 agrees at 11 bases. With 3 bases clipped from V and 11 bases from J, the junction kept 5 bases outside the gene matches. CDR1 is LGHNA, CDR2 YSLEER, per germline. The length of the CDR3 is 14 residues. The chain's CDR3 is CASSQRGQGGKLFF. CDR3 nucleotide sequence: TGCGCCAGCAGCCAGAGGGGACAGGGGGGTAAACTGTTTTTT.

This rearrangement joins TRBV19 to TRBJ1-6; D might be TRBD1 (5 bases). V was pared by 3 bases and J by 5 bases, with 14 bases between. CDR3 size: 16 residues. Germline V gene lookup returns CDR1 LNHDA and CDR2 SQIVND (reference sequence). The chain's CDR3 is CASSIHPGHHNSPLHF. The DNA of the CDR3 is TGTGCCAGTAGTATTCACCCAGGGCACCATAATTCACCCCTCCACTTT.

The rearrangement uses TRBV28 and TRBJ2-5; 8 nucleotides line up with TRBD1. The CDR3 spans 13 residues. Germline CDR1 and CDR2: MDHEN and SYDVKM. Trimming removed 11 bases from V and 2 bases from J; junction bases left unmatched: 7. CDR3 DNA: TGTGCCGCCGAACAGGGGGTACAAGAGACCCAGTACTTC. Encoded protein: CAAEQGVQETQYF.

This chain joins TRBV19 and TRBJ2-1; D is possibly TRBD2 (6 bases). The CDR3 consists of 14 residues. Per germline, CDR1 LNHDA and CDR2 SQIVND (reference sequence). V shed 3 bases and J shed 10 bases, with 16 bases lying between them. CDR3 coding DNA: TGTGCCAGTAGTATTAGCGGACTCAGCGGGGAGCAGTTCTTC. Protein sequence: CASSISGLSGEQFF.

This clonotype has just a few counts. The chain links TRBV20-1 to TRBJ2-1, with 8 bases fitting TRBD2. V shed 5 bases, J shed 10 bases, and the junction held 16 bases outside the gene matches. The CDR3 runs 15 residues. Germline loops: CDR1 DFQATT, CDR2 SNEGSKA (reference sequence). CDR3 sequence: CSAWSTGTRRIEQFF. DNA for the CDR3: TGCAGTGCTTGGTCGACCGGGACTAGACGTATAGAGCAGTTCTTC.

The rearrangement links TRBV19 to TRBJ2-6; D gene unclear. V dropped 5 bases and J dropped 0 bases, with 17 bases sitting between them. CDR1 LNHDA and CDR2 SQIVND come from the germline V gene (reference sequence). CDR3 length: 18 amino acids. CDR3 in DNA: TGTGCCAGTAGTCCCCTGGGCCGACTGAGCTCTGGGGCCAACGTCCTGACTTTC. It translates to CASSPLGRLSSGANVLTF.

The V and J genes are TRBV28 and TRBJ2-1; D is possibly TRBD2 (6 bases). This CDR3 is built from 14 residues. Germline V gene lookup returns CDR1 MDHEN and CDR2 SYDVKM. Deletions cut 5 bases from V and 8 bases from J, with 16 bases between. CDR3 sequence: CASSPPGLLYEQFF. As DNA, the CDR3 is TGTGCCAGCAGTCCCCCGGGACTTCTTTATGAGCAGTTCTTC.

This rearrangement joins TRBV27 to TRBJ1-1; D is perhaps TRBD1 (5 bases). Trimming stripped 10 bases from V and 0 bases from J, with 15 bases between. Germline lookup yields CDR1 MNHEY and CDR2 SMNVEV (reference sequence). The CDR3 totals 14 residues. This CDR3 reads CATAGGPMNTEAFF. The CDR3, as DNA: TGTGCCACTGCGGGGGGACCTATGAACACTGAAGCTTTCTTT.

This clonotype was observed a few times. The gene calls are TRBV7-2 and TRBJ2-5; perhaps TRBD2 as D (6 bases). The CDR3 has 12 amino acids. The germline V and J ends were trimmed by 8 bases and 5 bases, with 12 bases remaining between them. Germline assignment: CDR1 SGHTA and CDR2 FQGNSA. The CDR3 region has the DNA TGTGCCAGCCCAACGGGGGTTGAGACCCAGTACTTC. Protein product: CASPTGVETQYF.

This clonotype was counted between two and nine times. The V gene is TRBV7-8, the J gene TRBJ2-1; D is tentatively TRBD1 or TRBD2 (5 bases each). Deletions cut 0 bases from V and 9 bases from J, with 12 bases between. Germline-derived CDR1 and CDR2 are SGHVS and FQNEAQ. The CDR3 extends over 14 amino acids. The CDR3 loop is CASSLAGAGTEQFF. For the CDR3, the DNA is TGTGCCAGCAGCTTAGCTGGGGCAGGGACTGAGCAGTTCTTC.

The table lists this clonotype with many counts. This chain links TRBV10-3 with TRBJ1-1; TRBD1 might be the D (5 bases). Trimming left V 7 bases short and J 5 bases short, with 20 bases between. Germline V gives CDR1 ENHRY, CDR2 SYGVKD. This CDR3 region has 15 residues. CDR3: CAITGQLGHGTEAFF. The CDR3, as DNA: TGTGCCATCACAGGACAATTAGGGCATGGGACTGAAGCTTTCTTT.

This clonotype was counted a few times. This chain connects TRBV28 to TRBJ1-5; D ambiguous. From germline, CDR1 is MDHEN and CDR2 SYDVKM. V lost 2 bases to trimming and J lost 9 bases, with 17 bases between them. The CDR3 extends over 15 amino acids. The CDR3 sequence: CASSLPPAGTGPQHF. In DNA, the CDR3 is TGTGCCAGCAGTTTACCCCCCGCAGGAACGGGGCCCCAGCATTTT.

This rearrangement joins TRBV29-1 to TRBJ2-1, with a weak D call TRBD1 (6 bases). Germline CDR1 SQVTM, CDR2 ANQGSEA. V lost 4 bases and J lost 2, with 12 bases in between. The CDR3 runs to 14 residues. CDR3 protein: CSVGGRGTYNEQFF. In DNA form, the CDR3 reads TGCAGCGTTGGCGGCAGGGGTACCTACAATGAGCAGTTCTTC.

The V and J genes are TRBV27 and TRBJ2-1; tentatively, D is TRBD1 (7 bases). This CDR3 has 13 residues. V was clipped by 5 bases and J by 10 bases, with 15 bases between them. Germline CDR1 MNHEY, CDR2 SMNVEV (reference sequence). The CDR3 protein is CASSGSQGREQFF. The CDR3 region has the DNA TGTGCCAGCAGTGGATCACAGGGGAGGGAGCAGTTCTTC.

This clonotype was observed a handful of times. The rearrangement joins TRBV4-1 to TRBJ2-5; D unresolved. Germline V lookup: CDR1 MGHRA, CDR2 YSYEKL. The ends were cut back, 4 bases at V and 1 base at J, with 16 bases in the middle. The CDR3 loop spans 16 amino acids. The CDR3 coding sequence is TGCGCCAGCAGCCCCTGGGCACCGGGCCTCCAAGAGACCCAGTACTTC. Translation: CASSPWAPGLQETQYF.